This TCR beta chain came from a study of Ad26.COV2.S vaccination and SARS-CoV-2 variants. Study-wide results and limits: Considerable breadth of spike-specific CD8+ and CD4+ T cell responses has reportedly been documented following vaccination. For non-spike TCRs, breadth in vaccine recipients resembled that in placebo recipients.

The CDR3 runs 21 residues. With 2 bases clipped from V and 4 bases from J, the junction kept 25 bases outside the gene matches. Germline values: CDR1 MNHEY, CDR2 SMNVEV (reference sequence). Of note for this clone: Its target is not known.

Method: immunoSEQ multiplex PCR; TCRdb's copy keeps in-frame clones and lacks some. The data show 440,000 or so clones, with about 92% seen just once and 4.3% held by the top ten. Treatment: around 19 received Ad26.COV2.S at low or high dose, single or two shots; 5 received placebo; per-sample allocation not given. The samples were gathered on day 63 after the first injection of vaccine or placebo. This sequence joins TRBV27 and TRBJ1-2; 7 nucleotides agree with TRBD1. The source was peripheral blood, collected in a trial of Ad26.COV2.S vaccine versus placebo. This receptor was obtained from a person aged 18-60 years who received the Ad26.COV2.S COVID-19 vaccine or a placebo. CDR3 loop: CASSLTGEFGRLGVGLYGYTF. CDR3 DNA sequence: TGTGCCAGCAGTTTAACAGGGGAGTTTGGGCGCCTCGGTGTAGGCCTCTATGGCTACACCTTC.